These 12 T cell receptor beta chains were all obtained from the same sample, sequenced in a study of blood T cell repertoires in COVID-19. Clones were sequenced by immunoSEQ multiplex PCR, and TCRdb holds only the in-frame ones, with some missing. The data hold approximately 220,000 clones, with over 80% observed a single time. The sequenced sample consisted of PBMCs or T cells enriched from blood (not recorded which). These receptors were collected from a woman aged 30 to 39 with acute COVID-19.

The chain couples TRBV7-9 to TRBJ2-5, with D perhaps TRBD2 (7 bases). This CDR3 has 16 residues. Germline V lookup: CDR1 SEHNR, CDR2 FQNEAQ (reference sequence). The V gene lost 5 bases and the J gene lost 4 bases, with 20 bases spanning the gap. This CDR3 reads CASSLFSGGPRETQYF. DNA for the CDR3: TGTGCCAGCAGCCTCTTCTCGGGGGGCCCCCGAGAGACCCAGTACTTC.

The rearrangement uses TRBV30 and TRBJ1-5; D is perhaps TRBD1 (5 bases). V gave up 2 bases and J gave up 4 bases, with 15 bases separating them. This CDR3 contains 15 residues. CDR1 and CDR2 (germline): GTSNPN, SVGIG (reference sequence). The CDR3 sequence is CAWSYGGEVNQPQHF. DNA of the CDR3: TGTGCCTGGAGTTACGGGGGGGAAGTTAATCAGCCCCAGCATTTT.

V gene TRBV9 combines with J gene TRBJ2-2, with D possibly matching TRBD1 (5 bases). V dropped 3 bases and J dropped 0 bases, with 9 bases sitting between them. CDR1 SGDLS and CDR2 YYNGEE come from the germline V gene. The CDR3 has 15 residues. CDR3: CASSGGQTNTGELFF. The CDR3 DNA sequence: TGTGCCAGCAGCGGAGGACAAACGAACACCGGGGAGCTGTTTTTT.

Comment on this clone: Relative to the germline gene, one junction end is altered; a read error may explain this. The J gene is TRBJ1-4, the V gene TRBV7-7, with D possibly TRBD1 on 5 matching bases. Germline V CDR1 and CDR2: SSHAT, FNYEAQ (reference sequence). The CDR3 covers 16 residues. CDR3 in amino acids: CASSSPHGSGRPELFF. The DNA of the CDR3 is TGTGCTAGCAGCTCACCCCACGGATCAGGGCGGCCTGAACTGTTTTTT.

The chain combines TRBV27 with TRBJ2-5, with D possibly TRBD1 on 6 matching bases. The length of the CDR3 is 14 residues. Germline values: CDR1 MNHEY, CDR2 SMNVEV (reference sequence). Deletions cut 3 bases from V and 4 bases from J, with 12 bases between. The CDR3 region has the DNA TGTGCCAGCAGTTTTGCAGGGGCGCTAGAGACCCAGTACTTC. Its protein is CASSFAGALETQYF.

The chain links TRBV27 to TRBJ2-7; D is perhaps TRBD2 (5 bases). This CDR3 region has 12 residues. V was clipped by 8 bases and J by 2 bases, with 10 bases between them. Germline values: CDR1 MNHEY, CDR2 SMNVEV (reference sequence). DNA for the CDR3: TGTGCCAGCTCCGAGGGAGCCTACGAGCAGTACTTC. This gives the protein CASSEGAYEQYF.

V and J are TRBV2 and TRBJ1-2; D not resolved. The V gene's germline CDR1 is SNHLY and CDR2 FYNNEI. This CDR3 has 11 amino acids. Trimming cost V 3 bases and J 4 bases, with 3 bases left between them. This chain's CDR3 is CASSDSYGYTF. CDR3 nucleotide sequence: TGTGCCAGCAGTGACAGCTATGGCTACACCTTC. Looking up the rest from reference TRBV2 and TRBJ1-2 gives the full variable domain: EPEVTQTPSHQVTQMGQEVILRCVPISNHLYFYWYRQILGQKVEFLVSFYNNEISEKSEIFDDQFSVERPDGSNFTLKIRSTKLEDSAMYFCASSDSYGYTFGSGTRLTVV.

This clone was seen a single time. The V and J genes are TRBV10-1 and TRBJ1-1; D gene unclear. Germline lookup yields CDR1 WNHNN and CDR2 SYGVQD (reference sequence). This CDR3 has 12 residues. Trimming removed 3 bases from V and 3 bases from J, with 5 bases in between. The CDR3 reads CASSDGYTEAFF. The CDR3, as DNA: TGCGCCAGCAGTGACGGTTACACTGAAGCTTTCTTT.

This clone was recorded only once. The chain carries TRBV30 and TRBJ1-2; D not resolved. Between the trimmed V and J ends, which lost 3 bases and 4 bases, there was a span of 15 bases. Looked up from germline, CDR1 is GTSNPN and CDR2 is SVGIG (reference sequence). This CDR3 comprises 14 residues. CDR3 region: CAWSVSLWAYGYTF. In nucleotides, the CDR3 is TGTGCCTGGAGCGTTTCCTTGTGGGCCTATGGCTACACCTTC.

The chain joins TRBV5-6 to TRBJ1-2, with 9 bases aligning to TRBD1. CDR1 and CDR2 (germline): SGHDT, YYEEEE. V gave up 4 bases and J gave up 3 bases; unmatched junction bases: 4. This CDR3 is built from 14 residues. CDR3: CASSLDRGDYGYTF. The CDR3 DNA follows: TGTGCCAGCAGCCTCGACAGGGGGGACTATGGCTACACCTTC.

The DNA for the CDR3 is TGTGCCAGCAGCAGGGGTTTCTACGAGCAGTACTTC. As protein: CASSRGFYEQYF. The V gene is TRBV11-2, the J gene TRBJ2-7; TRBD1 is a possible D gene (5 bases). CDR1 is SGHAT and CDR2 is FQNNGV in the germline V gene. V was pared by 5 bases and J by 3 bases, with 8 bases between. The CDR3 covers 12 residues.

The chain has TRBV2 and TRBJ2-3; 8 bases fit TRBD1. J gave up 5 bases and V 2 bases, and 6 bases lay outside the gene matches. This CDR3 is 15 amino acids long. Germline CDR1 SNHLY, CDR2 FYNNEI. The CDR3 DNA reads TGTGCCAGCAGTGAATTCGGCAGGGGGCAAGATACGCAGTATTTT. Its translation: CASSEFGRGQDTQYF.